Shown below are 13 T cell receptor beta chains from a single sample sequenced in a study of blood T cells in healthy people across ages (dated by TCRdb to between 2014 and 2017). Receptors were amplified or captured by 5' RACE. Sequencing was carried out with an Illumina HiSeq 2500. A second roughly 7 to 12 cycle PCR used a sample-barcoded 5' primer and a J-beta primer mix. The public sequencing data were trimmed at Q25 with fastp and processed into clonotypes with MiXCR by TCRdb, which kept only in-frame beta chains. Each CDR3 protein gets just one entry, which takes the most common genes and DNA from the rows behind it. The sample data list nearly 800,000 distinct CDR3 sequences, and approximately 25% of these were observed just once. Of the sample, roughly 3.5% is held by the ten largest clones. This sample also belongs to another study, concerning T cells of mothers and their children.

The sample taken for sequencing was blood. The receptors derive from a boy aged 10-17 years in good health.

A few counts support this clonotype. The CDR3 loop reads CASSRQDLGAGGHYEQYF. The CDR3 DNA sequence: TGTGCCAGCAGCCGCCAGGACCTAGGGGCTGGGGGCCACTACGAGCAGTACTTC. This chain uses TRBV7-9 with TRBJ2-7; tentatively, D is TRBD1 (6 bases). The V gene lost 5 bases and the J gene lost 3 bases, with 26 bases spanning the gap. The CDR3 is 18 amino acids. Germline V lookup: CDR1 SEHNR, CDR2 FQNEAQ (reference sequence).

This chain links TRBV7-6 with TRBJ2-3; no definite D call. Germline V gives CDR1 SGHVS, CDR2 FNYEAQ. V was pared by 1 base and J by 6 bases, with 11 bases between. This CDR3 is built from 14 residues. CDR3 sequence reads: CASSLVDGPDTQYF. CDR3 nucleotides: TGTGCCAGCAGCTTAGTGGATGGTCCGGATACGCAGTATTTT.

A remark on this clonotype: Relative to the germline gene, one junction end is altered; a read error may explain this. The rearrangement uses TRBV7-9 and TRBJ2-5; D may be TRBD2 (6 bases). Per the germline V gene, CDR1 is SEHNR and CDR2 is FQNEAQ (reference sequence). The CDR3 covers 12 residues. The CDR3 nucleotides are TGTGCCAGCAGCACGGACTACGAGACCCGGTACTTC. This gives the protein CASSTDYETRYF.

The rearrangement links TRBV7-9 to TRBJ2-7; 12 nucleotides line up with TRBD1. The CDR3 sequence is 14 residues long. Germline trimming cut 5 bases from V and 5 bases from J; bases unmatched to any gene: 4. CDR1 SEHNR and CDR2 FQNEAQ come from the germline V gene (reference sequence). For the CDR3, the DNA is TGTGCCAGCAGCCACGGGACAGGGGGCGACGAGCAGTACTTC. Its protein is CASSHGTGGDEQYF.

The chain joins TRBV7-6 to TRBJ2-2; 9 nucleotides agree with TRBD1. This CDR3 spans 16 amino acids. Germline assignment: CDR1 SGHVS and CDR2 FNYEAQ. Unmatched junction bases numbered 9, after V lost 5 bases and J lost 5 bases. CDR3 region: CASSPRTGVGTGELFF. In nucleotides, the CDR3 is TGTGCCAGCAGCCCACGGACAGGGGTCGGGACCGGGGAGCTGTTTTTT.

This clonotype occurred a few times. J is TRBJ2-3 and V is TRBV24-1, with 10 bases that match TRBD1. V was clipped by 4 bases and J by 6 bases; unmatched bases: 6. There are 15 residues in the CDR3. Per the germline V gene, CDR1 is KGHDR and CDR2 is SFDVKD. This CDR3 reads CATSDLGQGMDTQYF. The DNA of the CDR3 is TGTGCCACCAGTGACTTGGGACAGGGGATGGATACGCAGTATTTT.

The gene calls are TRBV4-2 and TRBJ2-7, with D tentatively TRBD2 (5 bases). This CDR3 is 13 amino acids long. Germline V gene sequence: CDR1 LGHNA, CDR2 YNFKEQ. Trimming pared 5 bases from V and 6 bases from J, leaving 14 bases between. The CDR3 spells CASSLISAGEQYF. DNA for the CDR3: TGTGCCAGCAGCTTGATTTCCGCGGGCGAGCAGTACTTC.

This chain uses TRBV5-1 with TRBJ2-3, with no clear D. Germline CDR1 SGHRS, CDR2 YFSETQ. V was pared by 0 bases and J by 4 bases, with 12 bases between. This CDR3 is built from 15 residues. The CDR3: CASSLGRPTSDTQYF. CDR3 DNA sequence: TGCGCCAGCAGCTTGGGACGGCCAACTTCAGATACGCAGTATTTT.

Concerning this clonotype itself: A junction boundary mismatches the germline segment, possibly from a read error. The CDR3 sequence is CVSNRRDSYEQYF. The CDR3, as DNA: TGTGTCAGCAACAGGAGGGACTCCTACGAGCAGTACTTC. V usage is TRBV6-5 and J usage is TRBJ2-7; the D gene is possibly TRBD2 (6 bases). The CDR3 is 13 residues long. From germline, CDR1 is MNHEY and CDR2 SVGAGI.

This clonotype was found a few times. The junction differs from germline at one of its ends, possibly a read error. The chain has TRBV5-6 and TRBJ1-6, with D possibly TRBD1 on 5 matching bases. Germline-derived CDR1 and CDR2 are SGHDT and YYEEEE. This CDR3 has 12 amino acids. DNA for the CDR3: TGTGCCTGCAGCTGGGGGAATTCACCCCTCCACTTT. Translating it yields CACSWGNSPLHF.

The V and J genes are TRBV11-2 and TRBJ2-1; 10 nucleotides line up with TRBD2. V trimming: 1 base; J trimming: 4 bases; junction bases outside the gene matches: 4. The length of the CDR3 is 16 residues. Germline CDR1 is SGHAT and CDR2 is FQNNGV. CDR3 sequence reads: CASSLVSGGQYNEQFF. The CDR3, as DNA: TGTGCCAGCAGCTTAGTTAGCGGGGGGCAGTACAATGAGCAGTTCTTC.

There are a few counts of this clonotype. The DNA is omitted, as the CDR3 cannot be located on it reliably, and the CDR3 follows TCRdb's listing. V is TRBV9 and J is TRBJ2-3; the DNA was not used to check the table's D call, TRBD1. The CDR3 length equals 17 residues, ends included. Germline lookup yields CDR1 SGDLS and CDR2 YYNGEE. CDR3 sequence: CASSVVGDGSSTDTQYF.

This chain joins TRBV5-1 and TRBJ2-3, with D uncertain. The CDR3 length is 15 residues. Trimming took 2 bases from V and 0 from J, leaving 10 bases between them. Germline CDR1 and CDR2: SGHRS and YFSETQ. DNA for the CDR3: TGCGCCAGCAGCTTTAAAGGATCTAGCACAGATACGCAGTATTTT. It translates to CASSFKGSSTDTQYF.